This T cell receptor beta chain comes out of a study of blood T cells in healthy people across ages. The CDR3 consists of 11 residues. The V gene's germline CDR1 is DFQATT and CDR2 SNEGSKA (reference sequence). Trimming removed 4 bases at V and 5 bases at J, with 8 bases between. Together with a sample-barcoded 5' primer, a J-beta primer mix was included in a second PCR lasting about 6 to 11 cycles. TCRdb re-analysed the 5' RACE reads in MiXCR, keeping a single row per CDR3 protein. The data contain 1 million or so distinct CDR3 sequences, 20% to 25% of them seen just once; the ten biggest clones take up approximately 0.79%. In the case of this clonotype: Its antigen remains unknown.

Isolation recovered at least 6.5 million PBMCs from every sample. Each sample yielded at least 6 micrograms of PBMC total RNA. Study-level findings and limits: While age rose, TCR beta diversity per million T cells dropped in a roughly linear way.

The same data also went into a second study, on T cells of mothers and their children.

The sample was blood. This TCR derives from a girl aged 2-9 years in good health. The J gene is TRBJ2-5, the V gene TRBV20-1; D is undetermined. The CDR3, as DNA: TGCAGTGCTATGTGGTTCGAGACCCAGTACTTC. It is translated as CSAMWFETQYF.